This T cell receptor beta chain was found in a study of T cells in localized non-small cell lung cancer. The sample holds a few counts of this clone. Trimming cost V 8 bases and J 6 bases, with 21 bases left between them. The germline gives CDR1 SGDLS, CDR2 YYNGEE. The CDR3 totals 14 residues. Assay used: immunoSEQ multiplex PCR; TCRdb lists only in-frame clones, some missing. Here the sample spans 4,400 or so clones, around a third being singletons. V gene TRBV9 combines with J gene TRBJ2-7; TRBD2 is a possible D gene (6 bases). This receptor was taken from a male donor at least 60 years old with stage III lung adenocarcinoma. The sample in question was lung tumor tissue, obtained before any cancer treatment. CDR3 nucleotide sequence: TGTGCCAGTCTTCCCTGGTTACAGGAGGGCGAGCAGTACTTC. Translating it yields CASLPWLQEGEQYF.